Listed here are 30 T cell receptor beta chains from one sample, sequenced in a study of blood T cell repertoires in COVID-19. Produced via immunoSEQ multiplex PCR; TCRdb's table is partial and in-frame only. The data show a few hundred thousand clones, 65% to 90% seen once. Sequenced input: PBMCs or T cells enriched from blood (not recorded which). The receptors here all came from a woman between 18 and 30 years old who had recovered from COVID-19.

The DNA of the CDR3 is TGTGCCAGCTACAGGTTTAGCACAGATACGCAGTATTTT. Protein sequence: CASYRFSTDTQYF. The chain joins TRBV2 to TRBJ2-3; tentative D call: TRBD1 (5 bases). Germline V CDR1 and CDR2: SNHLY, FYNNEI. The CDR3 sequence is 13 residues long. Trimming shortened V by 8 bases and J by 0 bases, and 9 bases separated the two germline ends.

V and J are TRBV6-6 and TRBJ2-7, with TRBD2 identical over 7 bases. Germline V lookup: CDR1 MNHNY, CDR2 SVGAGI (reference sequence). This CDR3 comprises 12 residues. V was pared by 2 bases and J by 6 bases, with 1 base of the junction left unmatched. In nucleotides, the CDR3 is TGTGCCAGCAGTTACGGGAGGGGCGAGCAGTACTTC. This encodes CASSYGRGEQYF.

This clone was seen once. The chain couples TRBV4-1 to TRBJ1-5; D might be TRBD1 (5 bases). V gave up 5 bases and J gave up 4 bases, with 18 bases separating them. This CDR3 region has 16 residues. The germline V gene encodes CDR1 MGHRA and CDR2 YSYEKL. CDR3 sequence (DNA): TGCGCCAGCAGCGGCCGGCCAGGGAGGGATAATCAGCCCCAGCATTTT. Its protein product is CASSGRPGRDNQPQHF.

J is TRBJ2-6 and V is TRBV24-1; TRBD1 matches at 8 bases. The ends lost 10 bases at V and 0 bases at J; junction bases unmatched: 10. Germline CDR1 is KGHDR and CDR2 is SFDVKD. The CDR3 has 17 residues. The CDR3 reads CATQGDKQSSGANVLTF. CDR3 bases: TGTGCCACACAGGGGGACAAACAAAGCTCTGGGGCCAACGTCCTGACTTTC.

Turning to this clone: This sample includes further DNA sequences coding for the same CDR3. The CDR3 DNA is TGCGCCAGCAGCCAAGAGGAGGGTTTAGGCTATGGCTACACCTTC. Translated: CASSQEEGLGYGYTF. V usage is TRBV4-1 and J usage is TRBJ1-2; the D is unclear. CDR1 is MGHRA, CDR2 YSYEKL, per germline. CDR3 length: 15 amino acids. V shed 0 bases and J shed 4 bases, with 12 bases lying between them.

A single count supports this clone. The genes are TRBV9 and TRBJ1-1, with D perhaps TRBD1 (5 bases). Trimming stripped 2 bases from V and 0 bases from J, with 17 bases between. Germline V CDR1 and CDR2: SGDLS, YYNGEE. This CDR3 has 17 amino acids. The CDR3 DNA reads TGTGCCAGCAGCGTCCTTTCTAACAGGTTCATGAACACTGAAGCTTTCTTT. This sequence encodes CASSVLSNRFMNTEAFF. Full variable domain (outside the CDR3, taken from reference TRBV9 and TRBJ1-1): DSGVTQTPKHLITATGQRVTLRCSPRSGDLSVYWYQQSLDQGLQFLIQYYNGEERAKGNILERFSAQQFPDLHSELNLSSLELGDSALYFCASSVLSNRFMNTEAFFGQGTRLTVV.

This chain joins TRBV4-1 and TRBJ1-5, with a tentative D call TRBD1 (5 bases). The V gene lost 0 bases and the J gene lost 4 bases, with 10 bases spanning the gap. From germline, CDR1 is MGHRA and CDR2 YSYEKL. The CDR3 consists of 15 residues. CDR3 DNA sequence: TGCGCCAGCAGCCAAGATCGACAGCTTAATCAGCCCCAGCATTTT. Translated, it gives CASSQDRQLNQPQHF.

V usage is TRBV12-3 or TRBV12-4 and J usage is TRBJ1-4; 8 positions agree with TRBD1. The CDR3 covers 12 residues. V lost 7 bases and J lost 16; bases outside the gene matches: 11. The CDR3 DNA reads TGTGCCAGCACCTCAGGGGGCGAAGTCCGGTTTTTT. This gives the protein CASTSGGEVRFF.

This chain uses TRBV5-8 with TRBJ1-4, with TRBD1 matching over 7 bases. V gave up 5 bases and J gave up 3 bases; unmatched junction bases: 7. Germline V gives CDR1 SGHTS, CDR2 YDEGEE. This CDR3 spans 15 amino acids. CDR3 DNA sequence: TGTGCCAGCAGGGATAAGGGACAGTCTAATGAAAAACTGTTTTTT. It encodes CASRDKGQSNEKLFF.

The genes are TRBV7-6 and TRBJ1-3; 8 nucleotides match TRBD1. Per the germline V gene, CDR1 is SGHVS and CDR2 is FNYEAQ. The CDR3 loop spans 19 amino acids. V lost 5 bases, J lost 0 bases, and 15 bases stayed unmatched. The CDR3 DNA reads TGTGCCAGCAGCCACCGGGACAGGCCTGAGAACTACTCTGGAAACACCATATATTTT. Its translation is CASSHRDRPENYSGNTIYF.

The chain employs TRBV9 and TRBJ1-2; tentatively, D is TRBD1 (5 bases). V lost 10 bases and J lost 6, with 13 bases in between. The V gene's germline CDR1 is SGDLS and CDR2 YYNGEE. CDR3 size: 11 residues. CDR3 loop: CASMGLDGYTF. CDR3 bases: TGTGCCTCGATGGGGCTGGATGGCTACACCTTC. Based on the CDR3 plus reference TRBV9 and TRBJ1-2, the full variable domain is DSGVTQTPKHLITATGQRVTLRCSPRSGDLSVYWYQQSLDQGLQFLIQYYNGEERAKGNILERFSAQQFPDLHSELNLSSLELGDSALYFCASMGLDGYTFGSGTRLTVV.

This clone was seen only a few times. The chain's CDR3 is CASSRERGTQPQHF. CDR3 DNA: TGTGCCAGCAGCAGGGAAAGGGGGACTCAGCCCCAGCATTTT. This chain links TRBV6-5 with TRBJ1-5; D perhaps matches TRBD1 (6 bases). V shed 6 bases and J shed 6 bases, with 15 bases lying between them. Looked up from germline, CDR1 is MNHEY and CDR2 is SVGAGI. CDR3 length equals 14 residues.

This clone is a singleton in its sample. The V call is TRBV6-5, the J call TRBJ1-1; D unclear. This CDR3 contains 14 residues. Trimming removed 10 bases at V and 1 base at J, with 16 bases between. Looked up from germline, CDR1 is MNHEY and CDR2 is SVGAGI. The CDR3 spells CATLLRRGNTEAFF. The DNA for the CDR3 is TGTGCCACTTTACTCCGGCGGGGGAACACTGAAGCTTTCTTT.

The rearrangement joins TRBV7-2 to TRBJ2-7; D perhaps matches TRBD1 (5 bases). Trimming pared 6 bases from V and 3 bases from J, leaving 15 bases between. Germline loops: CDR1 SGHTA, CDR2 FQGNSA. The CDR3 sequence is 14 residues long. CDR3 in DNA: TGTGCCAGCAGACCAACAGACAGCTTCTACGAGCAGTACTTC. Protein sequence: CASRPTDSFYEQYF.

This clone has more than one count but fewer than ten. CDR3: CASSERGIRNQPQHF. The CDR3 nucleotides read TGTGCCAGCAGTGAGCGGGGGATAAGAAATCAGCCCCAGCATTTT. The chain couples TRBV2 to TRBJ1-5; D perhaps matches TRBD1 (5 bases). Germline V gene lookup returns CDR1 SNHLY and CDR2 FYNNEI. The CDR3 extends over 15 amino acids. Trimming took off 3 bases at V and 4 bases at J, with 13 bases between the two ends.

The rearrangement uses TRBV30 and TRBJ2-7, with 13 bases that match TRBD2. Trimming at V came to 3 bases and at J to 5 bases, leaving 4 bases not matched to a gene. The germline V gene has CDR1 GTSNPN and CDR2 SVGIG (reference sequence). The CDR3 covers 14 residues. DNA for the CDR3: TGTGCCTGGAGACTAGCGGGGGGGACCAACGAGCAGTACTTC. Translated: CAWRLAGGTNEQYF. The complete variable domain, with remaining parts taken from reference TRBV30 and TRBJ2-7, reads SQTIHQWPATLVQPVGSPLSLECTVEGTSNPNLYWYRQAAGRGLQLLFYSVGIGQISSEVPQNLSASRPQDRQFILSSKKLLLSDSGFYLCAWRLAGGTNEQYFGPGTRLTVT.

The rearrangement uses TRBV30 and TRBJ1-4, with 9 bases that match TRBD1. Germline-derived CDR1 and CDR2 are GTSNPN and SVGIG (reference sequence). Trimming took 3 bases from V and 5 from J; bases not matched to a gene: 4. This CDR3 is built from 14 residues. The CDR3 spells CAWRRDRENEKLFF. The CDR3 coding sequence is TGTGCCTGGAGGCGGGACAGGGAAAATGAAAAACTGTTTTTT.

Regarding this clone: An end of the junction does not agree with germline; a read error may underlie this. The CDR3 nucleotides are TGTGCCAGCAGCGTAACAGGGGGCAGGAACACTGAAGCTTTCTTT. Its protein product is CASSVTGGRNTEAFF. The J gene is TRBJ1-1, the V gene TRBV7-3; 9 bases are a match to TRBD1. The CDR3 sequence is 15 residues long. CDR1 SGHTA and CDR2 FQGTGA come from the germline V gene.

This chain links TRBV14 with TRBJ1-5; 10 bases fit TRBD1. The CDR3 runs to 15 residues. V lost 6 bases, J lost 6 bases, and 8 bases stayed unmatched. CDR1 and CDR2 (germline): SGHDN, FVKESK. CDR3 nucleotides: TGTGCCAGCAGTCCCGGGACAGGGGTTGGTCAGCCCCAGCATTTT. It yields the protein CASSPGTGVGQPQHF.

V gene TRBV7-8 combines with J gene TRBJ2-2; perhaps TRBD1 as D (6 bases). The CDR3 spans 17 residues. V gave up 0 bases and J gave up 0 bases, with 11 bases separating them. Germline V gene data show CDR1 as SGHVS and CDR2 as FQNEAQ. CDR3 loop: CASSLAGTLTNTGELFF. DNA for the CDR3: TGTGCCAGCAGCTTAGCTGGGACACTCACGAACACCGGGGAGCTGTTTTTT.

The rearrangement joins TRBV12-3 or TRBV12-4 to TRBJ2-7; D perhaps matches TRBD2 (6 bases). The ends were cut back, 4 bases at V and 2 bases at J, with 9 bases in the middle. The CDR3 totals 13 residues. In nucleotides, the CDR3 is TGTGCCAGCAGTTATACGGGGGCCTACGAGCAGTACTTC. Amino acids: CASSYTGAYEQYF.

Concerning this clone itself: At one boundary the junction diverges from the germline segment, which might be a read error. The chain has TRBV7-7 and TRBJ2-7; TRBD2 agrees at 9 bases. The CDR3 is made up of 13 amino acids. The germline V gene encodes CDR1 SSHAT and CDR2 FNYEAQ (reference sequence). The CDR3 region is CASSLASGGEQYF. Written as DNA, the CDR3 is TGTGCTAGCAGCTTAGCGAGCGGGGGGGAGCAGTACTTC.

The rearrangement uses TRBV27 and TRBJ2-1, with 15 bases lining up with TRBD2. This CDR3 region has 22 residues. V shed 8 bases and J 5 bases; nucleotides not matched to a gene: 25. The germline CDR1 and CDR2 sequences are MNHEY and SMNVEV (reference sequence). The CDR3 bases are TGTGCCAGCCGCTTTCTTATCCGGCAGGTGGGACTAGCGGGAGGTGCGCACAATGAGCAGTTCTTC. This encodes CASRFLIRQVGLAGGAHNEQFF.

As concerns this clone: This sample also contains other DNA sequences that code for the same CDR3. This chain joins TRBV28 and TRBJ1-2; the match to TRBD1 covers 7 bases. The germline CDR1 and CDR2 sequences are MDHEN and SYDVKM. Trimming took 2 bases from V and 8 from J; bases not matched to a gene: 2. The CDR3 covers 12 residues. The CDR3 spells CASSLAGGGYTF. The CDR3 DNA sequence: TGTGCCAGCAGTTTAGCAGGGGGAGGCTACACCTTC.

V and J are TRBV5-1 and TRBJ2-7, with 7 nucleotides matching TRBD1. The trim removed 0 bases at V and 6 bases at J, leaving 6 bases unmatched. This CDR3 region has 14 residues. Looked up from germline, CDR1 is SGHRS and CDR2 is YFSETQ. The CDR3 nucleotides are TGCGCCAGCAGCTTGGCCGACAGGGAAGGCGAGCAGTACTTC. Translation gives CASSLADREGEQYF. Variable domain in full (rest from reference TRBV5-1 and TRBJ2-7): KAGVTQTPRYLIKTRGQQVTLSCSPISGHRSVSWYQQTPGQGLQFLFEYFSETQRNKGNFPGRFSGRQFSNSRSEMNVSTLELGDSALYLCASSLADREGEQYFGPGTRLTVT.

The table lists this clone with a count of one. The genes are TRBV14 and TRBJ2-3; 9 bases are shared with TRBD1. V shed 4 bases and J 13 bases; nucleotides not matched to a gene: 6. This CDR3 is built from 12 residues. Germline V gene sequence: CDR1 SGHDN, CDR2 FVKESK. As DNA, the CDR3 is TGTGCCAGCAGCCTGTACAGGGGGCAGGAGTATTTT. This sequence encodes CASSLYRGQEYF.

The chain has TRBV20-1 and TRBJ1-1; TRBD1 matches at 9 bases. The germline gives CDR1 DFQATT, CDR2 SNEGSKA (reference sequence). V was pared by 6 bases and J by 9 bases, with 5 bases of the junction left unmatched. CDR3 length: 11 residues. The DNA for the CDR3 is TGCAGTGCCTCCGGGACAGGGAAAGCTTTCTTT. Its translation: CSASGTGKAFF.

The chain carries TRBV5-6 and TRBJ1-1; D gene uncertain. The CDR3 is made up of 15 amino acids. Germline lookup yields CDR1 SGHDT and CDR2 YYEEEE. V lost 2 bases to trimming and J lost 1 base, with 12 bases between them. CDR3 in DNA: TGTGCCAGCAGCTTCAACCCTTCCGGGAACACTGAAGCTTTCTTT. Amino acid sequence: CASSFNPSGNTEAFF.

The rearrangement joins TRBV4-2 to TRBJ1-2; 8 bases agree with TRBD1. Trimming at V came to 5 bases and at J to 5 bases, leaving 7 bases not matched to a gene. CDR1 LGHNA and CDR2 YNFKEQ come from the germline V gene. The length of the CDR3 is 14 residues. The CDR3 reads CASSSDRGNYGYTF. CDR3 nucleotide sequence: TGTGCCAGCAGCTCCGACAGGGGTAATTATGGCTACACCTTC.

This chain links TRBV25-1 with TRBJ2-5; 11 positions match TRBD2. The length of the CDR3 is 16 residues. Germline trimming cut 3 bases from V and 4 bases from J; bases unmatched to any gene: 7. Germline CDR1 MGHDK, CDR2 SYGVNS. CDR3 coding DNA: TGTGCCAGCAGTGACCAGACTAGCGGGGACGGAGAGACCCAGTACTTC. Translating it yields CASSDQTSGDGETQYF.